The 13 T cell receptor beta chains presented below share a single source sample, sequenced in a study of blood T cell repertoires in COVID-19. Profiled with immunoSEQ multiplex PCR; TCRdb holds only in-frame clones, not every one. Seen here are about 210,000 clones, approximately 83% observed once, and the top ten hold about 2.5%. Sequences were obtained from peripheral blood. These receptor sequences come from a woman between 35 and 50 years old with active or convalescent COVID-19.

V is TRBV27 and J is TRBJ1-6; the D is unclear. Germline V lookup: CDR1 MNHEY, CDR2 SMNVEV (reference sequence). The CDR3 is made up of 13 amino acids. Trimming stripped 6 bases from V and 11 bases from J, with 14 bases between. CDR3 sequence reads: CASSLGGSAPLHF. The CDR3 bases are TGTGCCAGCAGCTTAGGAGGATCGGCACCCCTCCACTTT.

This clone was observed a single time. The V gene is TRBV4-3, the J gene TRBJ2-4; 10 positions match TRBD2. The CDR3 spans 17 residues. CDR1 and CDR2 from the germline V gene are LGHNA and YSLEER. The trim removed 2 bases at V and 9 bases at J, leaving 13 bases unmatched. In DNA, the CDR3 is TGCGCCAGCAGCCAACATCTTGGGACTAGCGTGGCAGGCATTCAGTACTTC. Amino acids: CASSQHLGTSVAGIQYF.

The chain has TRBV9 and TRBJ2-2; D unclear. V gave up 4 bases and J gave up 1 base, with 17 bases separating them. CDR3 size: 17 residues. Germline V gene lookup returns CDR1 SGDLS and CDR2 YYNGEE. The CDR3 is CASSPRAGGLNTGELFF. The CDR3 nucleotides read TGTGCCAGCAGCCCCCGAGCCGGCGGATTGAACACCGGGGAGCTGTTTTTT.

The chain couples TRBV28 to TRBJ1-1; 7 bases are a match to TRBD1. V shed 6 bases, J shed 2 bases, and the junction held 6 bases outside the gene matches. Germline assignment: CDR1 MDHEN and CDR2 SYDVKM. The CDR3 length is 14 residues. CDR3 in DNA: TGTGCCAGCAGCCCCGGACAGGTCAACACTGAAGCTTTCTTT. Protein product: CASSPGQVNTEAFF.

The rearrangement joins TRBV5-1 to TRBJ2-5; the match to TRBD2 covers 8 bases. The CDR3 consists of 15 residues. Germline CDR1 is SGHRS and CDR2 is YFSETQ. With 0 bases clipped from V and 0 bases from J, the junction kept 1 base outside the gene matches. CDR3 nucleotides: TGCGCCAGCAGCTTGGGGACTAGCAACCAAGAGACCCAGTACTTC. The encoded protein is CASSLGTSNQETQYF.

V gene TRBV29-1 combines with J gene TRBJ2-7; 7 nucleotides agree with TRBD2. The CDR3 runs to 15 residues. Germline V lookup: CDR1 SQVTM, CDR2 ANQGSEA. The junction had 10 bases not matched to a gene; V was cut back by 3 bases and J by 2 bases. CDR3 in DNA: TGCAGCGTTGACTCGTGGGCGGGGGACCCCTACGAGCAGTACTTC. Protein product: CSVDSWAGDPYEQYF.

The chain joins TRBV11-1 to TRBJ2-1, with 8 bases that match TRBD1. The germline V gene has CDR1 SGHAT and CDR2 FQDESV (reference sequence). The CDR3 is 12 amino acids. The V gene end was trimmed by 5 bases and the J gene end by 16 bases; junction bases not matched to a gene: 10. The CDR3 nucleotides read TGTGCCAGCAGCCAAAAGGGACAGGTTATTTTCTTC. Its protein is CASSQKGQVIFF. Using reference TRBV11-1 and TRBJ2-1 for the parts outside the CDR3, the full variable domain is EAEVAQSPRYKITEKSQAVAFWCDPISGHATLYWYRQILGQGPELLVQFQDESVVDDSQLPKDRFSAERLKGVDSTLKIQPAELGDSAMYLCASSQKGQVIFFGPGTRLTVL.

This rearrangement joins TRBV27 to TRBJ1-2; maybe TRBD1 (5 bases). V lost 3 bases and J 2 bases, leaving 7 bases between the germline ends. The CDR3 has 13 residues. Germline lookup yields CDR1 MNHEY and CDR2 SMNVEV (reference sequence). The CDR3 loop is CASSLRGNYGYTF. The CDR3 bases are TGTGCCAGCAGTTTGCGGGGGAACTATGGCTACACCTTC.

The V and J genes are TRBV2 and TRBJ1-1, with 7 bases fitting TRBD1. In germline, CDR1 is SNHLY, CDR2 FYNNEI. The trim removed 8 bases at V and 1 base at J, leaving 7 bases unmatched. The CDR3 extends over 14 amino acids. The CDR3 here is CASGHRGPNTEAFF. The CDR3 DNA reads TGTGCCAGCGGACACAGGGGACCGAACACTGAAGCTTTCTTT.

This chain joins TRBV7-3 and TRBJ2-3; D gene uncertain. This CDR3 region has 13 residues. V gave up 2 bases and J gave up 1 base, with 4 bases separating them. Germline V gene data show CDR1 as SGHTA and CDR2 as FQGTGA. The CDR3 reads CASSLQGTDTQYF. The CDR3 bases are TGTGCCAGCAGCTTACAGGGCACAGATACGCAGTATTTT.

The chain combines TRBV28 with TRBJ2-1, with TRBD2 matching over 8 bases. There are 15 residues in the CDR3. V gave up 4 bases and J gave up 8 bases; unmatched junction bases: 10. Germline CDR1 reads MDHEN; CDR2 reads SYDVKM. The CDR3 reads CASSWRREGLHEQFF. The CDR3 DNA sequence: TGTGCCAGCAGTTGGCGACGGGAGGGTCTTCATGAGCAGTTCTTC.

The J gene is TRBJ2-7, the V gene TRBV3-1 (or the pseudogene TRBV3-2); D is unclear. V was shortened by 2 bases and J by 2 bases, with 4 bases between the two germline ends. CDR1 LGHDT and CDR2 YNNKEL come from the germline V gene (reference sequence). CDR3 length: 12 residues. The chain's CDR3 is CASSQTAYEQYF. CDR3 sequence (DNA): TGTGCCAGCAGCCAAACAGCCTACGAGCAGTACTTC.

The chain has TRBV6-1 and TRBJ1-5; 9 nucleotides align to TRBD1. CDR3 length: 14 residues. With 3 bases clipped from V and 8 bases from J, the junction kept 5 bases outside the gene matches. In germline, CDR1 is MNHNS, CDR2 SASEGT. The CDR3 DNA sequence: TGTGCCAGCAGTGACACAGGGGGCTGGGAGCCCCAGCATTTT. Protein product: CASSDTGGWEPQHF.